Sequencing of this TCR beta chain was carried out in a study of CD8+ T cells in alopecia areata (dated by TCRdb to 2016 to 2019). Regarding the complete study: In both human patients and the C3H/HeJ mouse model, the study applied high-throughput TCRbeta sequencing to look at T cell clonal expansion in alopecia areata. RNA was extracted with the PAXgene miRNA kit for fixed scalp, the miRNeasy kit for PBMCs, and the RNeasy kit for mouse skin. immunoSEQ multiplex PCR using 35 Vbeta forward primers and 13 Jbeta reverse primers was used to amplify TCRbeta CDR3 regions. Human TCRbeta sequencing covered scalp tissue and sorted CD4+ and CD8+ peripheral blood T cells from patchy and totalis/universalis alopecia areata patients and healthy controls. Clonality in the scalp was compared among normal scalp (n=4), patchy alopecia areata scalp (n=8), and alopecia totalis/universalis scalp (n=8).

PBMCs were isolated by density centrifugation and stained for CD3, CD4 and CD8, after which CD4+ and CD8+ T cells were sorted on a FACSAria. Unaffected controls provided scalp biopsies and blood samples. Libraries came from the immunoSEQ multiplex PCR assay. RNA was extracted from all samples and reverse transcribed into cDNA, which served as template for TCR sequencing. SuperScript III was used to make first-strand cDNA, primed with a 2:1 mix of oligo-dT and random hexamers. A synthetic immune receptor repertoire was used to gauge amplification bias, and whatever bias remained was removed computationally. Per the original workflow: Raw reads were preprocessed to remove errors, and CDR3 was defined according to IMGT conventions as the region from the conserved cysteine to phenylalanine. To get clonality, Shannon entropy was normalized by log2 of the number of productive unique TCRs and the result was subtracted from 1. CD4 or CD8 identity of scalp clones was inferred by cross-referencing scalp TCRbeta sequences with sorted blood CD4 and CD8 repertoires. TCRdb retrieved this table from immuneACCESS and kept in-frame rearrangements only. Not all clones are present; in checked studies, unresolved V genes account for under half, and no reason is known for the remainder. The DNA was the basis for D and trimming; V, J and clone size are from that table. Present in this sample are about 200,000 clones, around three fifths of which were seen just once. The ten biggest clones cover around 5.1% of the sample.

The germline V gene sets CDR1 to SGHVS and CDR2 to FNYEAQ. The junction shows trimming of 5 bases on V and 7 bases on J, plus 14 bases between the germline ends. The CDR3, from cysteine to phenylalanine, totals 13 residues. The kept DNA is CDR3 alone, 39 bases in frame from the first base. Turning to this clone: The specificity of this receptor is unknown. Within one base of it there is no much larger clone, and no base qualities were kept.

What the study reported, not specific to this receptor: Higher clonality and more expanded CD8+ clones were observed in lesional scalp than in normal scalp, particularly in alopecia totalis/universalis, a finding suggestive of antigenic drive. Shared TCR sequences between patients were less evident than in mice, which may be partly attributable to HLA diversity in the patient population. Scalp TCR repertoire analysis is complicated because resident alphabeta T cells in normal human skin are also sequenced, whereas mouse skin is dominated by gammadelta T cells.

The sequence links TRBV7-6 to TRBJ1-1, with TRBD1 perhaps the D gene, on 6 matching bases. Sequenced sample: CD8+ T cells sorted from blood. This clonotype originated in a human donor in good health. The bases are TGTGCCAGCAGCCTCGGACAGTCTGGTGAAGCTTTCTTT. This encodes CASSLGQSGEAFF.